Presented here are 24 T cell receptor beta chains from one specimen sequenced in a study of radiotherapy plus CTLA-4 blockade in lung cancer. Method: immunoSEQ multiplex PCR; TCRdb's copy keeps in-frame clones and lacks some. Seen here are under 65,000 clones, just under 85% observed once, and the top ten hold 5% to 6.5%. The sequenced sample was peripheral blood, obtained from a patient treated with radiotherapy plus ipilimumab. Receptors originate from a human donor with non-small cell lung cancer whose response to radiotherapy plus ipilimumab could not be evaluated.

The chain is built from TRBV11-2 and TRBJ2-3; 8 bases are a match to TRBD1. Germline V lookup: CDR1 SGHAT, CDR2 FQNNGV. Losses at the gene ends were 4 bases for V and 1 base for J; bases not matched to a gene: 1. CDR3 length: 14 residues. CDR3 sequence reads: CASSSDRGTDTQYF. CDR3 coding DNA: TGTGCCAGCAGCTCGGACAGGGGCACAGATACGCAGTATTTT.

The CDR3 region has the DNA TGTGCCAGCAGCACCGGGACAGCCCGCCCCTCTAACTATGGCTACACCTTC. This sequence encodes CASSTGTARPSNYGYTF. V gene TRBV5-4 combines with J gene TRBJ1-2; 7 bases agree with TRBD1. Germline CDR1 reads SGHNT; CDR2 reads YYREEE (reference sequence). V shed 4 bases, J shed 0 bases, and the junction held 12 bases outside the gene matches. The CDR3 runs 17 residues.

This chain links TRBV2 with TRBJ2-1; 7 bases align to TRBD2. Unmatched junction bases numbered 3, after V lost 6 bases and J lost 7 bases. The CDR3 totals 12 residues. CDR1 and CDR2 from the germline V gene are SNHLY and FYNNEI. DNA of the CDR3: TGTGCCAGCAGCGTTAGCGGGAATGAGCAGTTCTTC. Protein sequence: CASSVSGNEQFF.

The chain couples TRBV7-2 to TRBJ1-1, with 8 nucleotides matching TRBD1. Germline CDR1 is SGHTA and CDR2 is FQGNSA. J gave up 4 bases and V 3 bases, and 7 bases lay outside the gene matches. The CDR3 runs to 15 residues. The CDR3 spells CASSLGDRRVTEAFF. DNA for the CDR3: TGTGCCAGCAGCTTGGGGGACAGGCGGGTCACTGAAGCTTTCTTT.

The rearrangement links TRBV10-1 to TRBJ1-1, with 7 bases fitting TRBD1. In germline, CDR1 is WNHNN, CDR2 SYGVQD (reference sequence). The V segment lost 2 bases and the J segment 1 base; nucleotides outside the gene matches: 4. The CDR3 is made up of 15 amino acids. This chain's CDR3 is CASSETGTENTEAFF. CDR3 sequence (DNA): TGCGCCAGCAGTGAGACCGGGACAGAGAACACTGAAGCTTTCTTT.

The chain employs TRBV18 and TRBJ2-3; D unresolved. Germline V gene data show CDR1 as KGHSH and CDR2 as LQKENI. V lost 1 base and J 2 bases, leaving 4 bases between the germline ends. The CDR3 is made up of 13 amino acids. CDR3 DNA sequence: TGTGCCAGCTCACCACTTCTCACAGATACGCAGTATTTT. It is translated as CASSPLLTDTQYF.

There are a few counts of this clone. V and J are TRBV2 and TRBJ2-7, with D perhaps matching TRBD1 (6 bases). V was pared by 0 bases and J by 4 bases, with 16 bases between. The length of the CDR3 is 16 residues. From germline, CDR1 is SNHLY and CDR2 FYNNEI. The CDR3 region is CASSEAGHTSAYEQYF. In nucleotides, the CDR3 is TGTGCCAGCAGTGAAGCGGGACACACGTCTGCTTACGAGCAGTACTTC.

The genes are TRBV29-1 and TRBJ2-1; perhaps TRBD1 as D (6 bases). The V gene lost 0 bases and the J gene lost 4 bases, with 16 bases spanning the gap. The CDR3 is 16 amino acids. Germline CDR1 and CDR2: SQVTM and ANQGSEA. The CDR3 sequence: CSVEDLAGESYNEQFF. The CDR3 coding sequence is TGCAGCGTTGAAGATTTGGCAGGGGAATCGTACAATGAGCAGTTCTTC.

This chain joins TRBV10-2 and TRBJ2-3; possible D gene TRBD2, 6 bases. This CDR3 has 14 amino acids. Trimming removed 6 bases at V and 2 bases at J, with 12 bases between. From germline, CDR1 is WSHSY and CDR2 SAAADI. CDR3 sequence: CASSGGPYTDTQYF. The CDR3 nucleotides read TGCGCCAGCAGCGGGGGTCCTTACACAGATACGCAGTATTTT.

The chain couples TRBV4-3 to TRBJ1-2; 8 bases match TRBD1. From germline, CDR1 is LGHNA and CDR2 YSLEER. Germline trimming cut 2 bases from V and 0 bases from J; bases unmatched to any gene: 5. The CDR3 is made up of 16 amino acids. CDR3 region: CASSQPGQVSNYGYTF. The CDR3, as DNA: TGCGCCAGCAGCCAACCGGGACAGGTCTCTAACTATGGCTACACCTTC.

The chain recombines TRBV28 with TRBJ1-2; 7 bases fit TRBD1. CDR1 is MDHEN, CDR2 SYDVKM, per germline. V gave up 5 bases and J gave up 6 bases; unmatched junction bases: 15. The CDR3 covers 16 residues. DNA for the CDR3: TGTGCCAGCAGTCCCGTTCATCCGGGACAGTCGCATGGCTACACCTTC. It translates to CASSPVHPGQSHGYTF.

The chain employs TRBV11-3 and TRBJ2-2; tentative D call: TRBD2 (7 bases). The CDR3 is made up of 15 amino acids. V was shortened by 6 bases and J by 6 bases, with 17 bases between the two germline ends. In germline, CDR1 is SGHNT, CDR2 YENEEA. The CDR3 coding sequence is TGTGCCAGCAGACCACCGGGGGGCGGTCCCGGGGAGCTGTTTTTT. Amino acid sequence: CASRPPGGGPGELFF.

The CDR3 sequence: CASSPNQGAAEAFF. In DNA form, the CDR3 reads TGTGCCAGCAGCCCCAATCAGGGGGCGGCTGAAGCTTTCTTT. The chain combines TRBV27 with TRBJ1-1; 8 bases line up with TRBD1. V gave up 6 bases and J gave up 6 bases; unmatched junction bases: 9. CDR3 size: 14 residues. Germline lookup yields CDR1 MNHEY and CDR2 SMNVEV (reference sequence).

The chain recombines TRBV19 with TRBJ1-4, with 8 nucleotides matching TRBD1. Germline CDR1 and CDR2: LNHDA and SQIVND (reference sequence). This CDR3 has 16 amino acids. The J segment lost 0 bases and the V segment lost 5 bases, leaving 5 bases of the junction unmatched. CDR3 DNA sequence: TGTGCCAGTAGTCGGACAGGGTTTGCAACTAATGAAAAACTGTTTTTT. Translation gives CASSRTGFATNEKLFF.

This clone was observed once. This chain joins TRBV7-2 and TRBJ2-7; possibly TRBD1 for D (6 bases). This CDR3 is built from 15 residues. Germline V CDR1 and CDR2: SGHTA, FQGNSA. V lost 5 bases and J lost 0, with 14 bases in between. CDR3 coding DNA: TGTGCCAGCAGCGCTGGGACATCTAGCTCCTACGAGCAGTACTTC. Amino acids: CASSAGTSSSYEQYF.

The chain carries TRBV21-1 and TRBJ2-3; the table's TRBD1 call for D was not verified on the DNA. TRBV21-1 has pseudogene status. This CDR3 comprises 13 residues. This CDR3 is CASWGQSTDTQYF. In DNA form, the CDR3 reads TGTGCCAGCTGGGGACAGTCCACAGATACGCAGTATTTT.

V usage is TRBV4-2 and J usage is TRBJ2-7, with 8 bases that match TRBD2. CDR3 length equals 14 residues. Looked up from germline, CDR1 is LGHNA and CDR2 is YNFKEQ. The trim removed 4 bases at V and 0 bases at J, leaving 2 bases unmatched. CDR3 sequence (DNA): TGTGCCAGCAGCCCCGGGGGGGGCTCCTACGAGCAGTACTTC. It yields the protein CASSPGGGSYEQYF.

Written as DNA, the CDR3 is TGTGCCAGCAGCCTAGATCGCGACCCCTCAGCGTCGCGGCCCAATGAGCAGTTCTTC. Translated: CASSLDRDPSASRPNEQFF. V usage is TRBV7-9 and J usage is TRBJ2-1; D gene ambiguous. The CDR3 is 19 residues long. Trimming stripped 5 bases from V and 6 bases from J, with 29 bases between. Germline lookup yields CDR1 SEHNR and CDR2 FQNEAQ (reference sequence).

The chain uses TRBV9 and TRBJ2-5; 7 bases match TRBD2. Germline V gene data show CDR1 as SGDLS and CDR2 as YYNGEE. There are 15 residues in the CDR3. J was trimmed by 3 bases and V by 0 bases; bases with no gene match: 5. The CDR3 region is CASSVAPLAEETQYF. CDR3 bases: TGTGCCAGCAGCGTAGCCCCTCTAGCGGAAGAGACCCAGTACTTC. Filled out from reference TRBV9 and TRBJ2-5, the complete variable domain reads DSGVTQTPKHLITATGQRVTLRCSPRSGDLSVYWYQQSLDQGLQFLIQYYNGEERAKGNILERFSAQQFPDLHSELNLSSLELGDSALYFCASSVAPLAEETQYFGPGTRLLVL.

The table lists this clone with a count of one. The chain has TRBV7-9 and TRBJ2-7, with 7 bases matching TRBD1. The CDR3 is 14 residues long. The germline gives CDR1 SEHNR, CDR2 FQNEAQ (reference sequence). Losses at the gene ends were 10 bases for V and 4 bases for J; bases not matched to a gene: 13. Here the CDR3 DNA reads TGTGCCACCACTCCCGGGACAGTCGAGTACGAGCAGTACTTC. This sequence encodes CATTPGTVEYEQYF. The whole variable domain, remainder taken from reference TRBV7-9 and TRBJ2-7, is DTGVSQNPRHKITKRGQNVTFRCDPISEHNRLYWYRQTLGQGPEFLTYFQNEAQLEKSRLLSDRFSAERPKGSFSTLEIQRTEQGDSAMYLCATTPGTVEYEQYFGPGTRLTVT.

The V gene is TRBV7-2, the J gene TRBJ2-1, with D unclear. Germline V gene data show CDR1 as SGHTA and CDR2 as FQGNSA. Trimming removed 4 bases from V and 1 base from J, with 11 bases in between. This CDR3 comprises 15 residues. The CDR3 reads CASSSTGRSYNEQFF. In DNA form, the CDR3 reads TGTGCCAGCAGCTCTACCGGTCGGTCCTACAATGAGCAGTTCTTC.

The rearrangement uses TRBV9 and TRBJ2-6; TRBD2 aligns across 13 bases. After removal of 4 bases from V and 2 bases from J, the junction contained 6 bases not matched to a gene. CDR1 is SGDLS and CDR2 is YYNGEE in the germline V gene. The CDR3 is 18 residues long. The chain's CDR3 is CASSRSGLAGAGANVLTF. CDR3 coding DNA: TGTGCCAGCAGCCGATCAGGACTAGCGGGAGCTGGGGCCAACGTCCTGACTTTC.

The V gene is TRBV10-3, the J gene TRBJ2-5, with D possibly TRBD2 on 6 matching bases. CDR3 length equals 13 residues. The ends were cut back, 6 bases at V and 0 bases at J, with 8 bases in the middle. Germline CDR1 ENHRY, CDR2 SYGVKD. The CDR3 nucleotides are TGTGCCATCAGGGGGGACTACCAAGAGACCCAGTACTTC. Its protein is CAIRGDYQETQYF.

The chain combines TRBV28 with TRBJ2-7; weak D call: TRBD2 (6 bases). V was trimmed by 7 bases and J by 3 bases, leaving 22 bases between them. This CDR3 region has 16 residues. Per germline, CDR1 MDHEN and CDR2 SYDVKM. CDR3 bases: TGTGCCAGCACCCCAAGGTTGGCTAGCGCAATCTACGAGCAGTACTTC. Protein product: CASTPRLASAIYEQYF.